A single sample gave rise to the 10 T cell receptor beta chains below, sequenced in a study of blood T cell repertoires in COVID-19. Generated by immunoSEQ multiplex PCR, the TCRdb table keeps only in-frame clones and is missing some. The table records more than 60,000 clones, roughly 84% of them present only once. Sequencing input: peripheral blood. The receptors were gathered from a middle-aged man with acute or convalescent COVID-19.

This clone is a singleton in its sample. The chain has TRBV6-5 and TRBJ1-2; D is unclear. The CDR3 is 13 residues long. V was shortened by 6 bases and J by 4 bases, with 12 bases between the two germline ends. Germline CDR1 reads MNHEY; CDR2 reads SVGAGI. Written as DNA, the CDR3 is TGTGCCAGCAGCTATGACACATCCTATGGCTACACCTTC. It yields the protein CASSYDTSYGYTF.

V gene TRBV4-1 combines with J gene TRBJ1-5; D uncertain. Germline loops: CDR1 MGHRA, CDR2 YSYEKL. V gave up 0 bases and J gave up 2 bases, with 11 bases separating them. The CDR3 covers 16 residues. CDR3 protein: CASSQENLERNQPQHF. CDR3 in DNA: TGCGCCAGCAGCCAAGAAAACCTGGAGCGCAATCAGCCCCAGCATTTT.

The chain links TRBV5-1 to TRBJ1-2; D is unresolved. Germline lookup yields CDR1 SGHRS and CDR2 YFSETQ. The CDR3 is 13 amino acids. The germline V and J ends were trimmed by 5 bases and 2 bases, with 10 bases remaining between them. The CDR3 DNA reads as TGCGCCAGCAGGTTTGGGCAGAACTATGGCTACACCTTC. Its translation: CASRFGQNYGYTF.

The chain is built from TRBV7-9 and TRBJ2-1; 7 bases fit TRBD2. The CDR3 length is 15 residues. Germline CDR1 and CDR2: SEHNR and FQNEAQ (reference sequence). J was trimmed by 2 bases and V by 5 bases; bases with no gene match: 6. The chain's CDR3 is CASSPDAGAYNEQFF. The DNA of the CDR3 is TGTGCCAGCAGCCCCGACGCGGGGGCCTACAATGAGCAGTTCTTC.

This clone was picked up a small number of times. The chain employs TRBV6-2 or TRBV6-3 and TRBJ2-3; weak D call: TRBD2 (6 bases). Trimming shortened V by 0 bases and J by 4 bases, and 11 bases separated the two germline ends. The germline V gene has CDR1 MNHEY and CDR2 SVGEGT. The CDR3 runs 15 residues. DNA of the CDR3: TGTGCCAGCAGTTACTCGAGCGGGCCCTCAGATACGCAGTATTTT. Translated, it gives CASSYSSGPSDTQYF.

The gene calls are TRBV24-1 and TRBJ1-1; possibly TRBD1 for D (6 bases). Germline CDR1 KGHDR, CDR2 SFDVKD. The CDR3 runs to 13 residues. Trimming shortened V by 4 bases and J by 5 bases, and 10 bases separated the two germline ends. CDR3 in DNA: TGTGCCACCAGTGAAGGGCAGGGGACTGAAGCTTTCTTT. This gives the protein CATSEGQGTEAFF.

In this sample, this clone turned up once. The J gene is TRBJ2-1, the V gene TRBV6-2 or TRBV6-3, with TRBD2 identical over 8 bases. CDR3 length: 15 amino acids. CDR1 is MNHEY and CDR2 is SVGEGT in the germline V gene. After removal of 6 bases from V and 10 bases from J, the junction contained 14 bases not matched to a gene. CDR3 nucleotides: TGTGCCAGCAGCAATAGCGGGGACAATCGCAGGGAGCAGTTCTTC. This encodes CASSNSGDNRREQFF.

This clone occurred once. The chain has TRBV30 and TRBJ2-2, with a weak D call TRBD1 (6 bases). Germline CDR1 is GTSNPN and CDR2 is SVGIG (reference sequence). V was pared by 2 bases and J by 0 bases, with 10 bases between. The CDR3 has 15 amino acids. CDR3 DNA sequence: TGTGCCTGGAGTAAAGGGGGATCGAACACCGGGGAGCTGTTTTTT. Protein sequence: CAWSKGGSNTGELFF.

The V and J genes are TRBV7-8 and TRBJ2-1, with TRBD2 matching over 15 bases. The CDR3 loop spans 22 amino acids. V was pared by 0 bases and J by 7 bases, with 19 bases of the junction left unmatched. Looked up from germline, CDR1 is SGHVS and CDR2 is FQNEAQ. The CDR3: CASSLARFPGLAGGKSWNEQFF. Here the CDR3 DNA reads TGTGCCAGCAGCTTAGCCCGATTTCCGGGACTAGCGGGGGGAAAATCATGGAATGAGCAGTTCTTC.

J is TRBJ1-1 and V is TRBV6-6; 11 bases map to TRBD1. CDR3 length: 16 residues. Germline V gene sequence: CDR1 MNHNY, CDR2 SVGAGI (reference sequence). V shed 6 bases, J shed 2 bases, and the junction held 8 bases outside the gene matches. CDR3 sequence reads: CASSPGQGETNTEAFF. CDR3 nucleotide sequence: TGTGCCAGCAGCCCGGGACAGGGGGAGACCAACACTGAAGCTTTCTTT.